The 30 T cell receptor beta chains below come from one sample, sequenced in a study of blood T cell repertoires in COVID-19. TCRdb's table, derived via immunoSEQ multiplex PCR, lists solely in-frame clones and lacks some. The data hold 250,000 to 300,000 clones, with more than 85% observed a single time. The source material was peripheral blood. The receptor source for this set is a man aged 18 to 29 with active or convalescent COVID-19.

The rearrangement uses TRBV29-1 and TRBJ2-7; 11 bases are shared with TRBD1. V dropped 4 bases and J dropped 3; count of bases not matched to a gene: 2. The CDR3 contains 13 residues. Germline lookup yields CDR1 SQVTM and CDR2 ANQGSEA. The CDR3 here is CSVVGTGGYEQYF. CDR3 in DNA: TGCAGCGTTGTAGGGACAGGGGGCTACGAGCAGTACTTC.

The chain recombines TRBV7-3 with TRBJ2-3; perhaps TRBD1 as D (6 bases). This CDR3 spans 12 amino acids. Trimming stripped 5 bases from V and 8 bases from J, with 11 bases between. Germline CDR1 is SGHTA and CDR2 is FQGTGA. The CDR3 DNA follows: TGTGCCAGCAGCGATTCCAGGGGTACGCAGTATTTT. Its protein product is CASSDSRGTQYF.

J is TRBJ2-2 and V is TRBV6-1, with 7 bases aligning to TRBD1. The CDR3 spans 16 residues. Germline trimming cut 4 bases from V and 1 base from J; bases unmatched to any gene: 6. The germline CDR1 and CDR2 sequences are MNHNS and SASEGT. The CDR3 loop is CASSARQGMNTGELFF. The DNA of the CDR3 is TGTGCCAGCAGTGCCCGACAGGGTATGAACACCGGGGAGCTGTTTTTT.

The chain couples TRBV7-2 to TRBJ2-1; possibly TRBD2 for D (6 bases). Trimming shortened V by 2 bases and J by 7 bases, and 12 bases separated the two germline ends. Germline CDR1 reads SGHTA; CDR2 reads FQGNSA. The CDR3 length is 14 residues. For the CDR3, the DNA is TGTGCCAGCAGCTTACGGCGGGGAAGTAATGAGCAGTTCTTC. Translating gives CASSLRRGSNEQFF.

The genes are TRBV3-1 (or the pseudogene TRBV3-2) and TRBJ2-5; 7 bases line up with TRBD2. Germline loops: CDR1 LGHDT, CDR2 YNNKEL (reference sequence). The V and J ends lost 5 bases and 2 bases, in that order; junction bases with no gene match: 8. The CDR3 runs 15 residues. The CDR3 DNA is TGTGCCAGCAGCTCCTCACTAGCGATTCAAGAGACCCAGTACTTC. Translated: CASSSSLAIQETQYF.

The V call is TRBV6-2 or TRBV6-3, the J call TRBJ2-1, with D unresolved. The CDR3 runs 13 residues. The V gene's germline CDR1 is MNHEY and CDR2 SVGEGT. V lost 5 bases and J lost 5, with 10 bases in between. In nucleotides, the CDR3 is TGTGCCAGCAGTAGCCCGCTGAACAATGAGCAGTTCTTC. Its protein product is CASSSPLNNEQFF.

The rearrangement uses TRBV18 and TRBJ1-2; a possible D gene is TRBD1 (5 bases). Trimming took 6 bases from V and 4 from J, leaving 15 bases between them. CDR1 and CDR2 from the germline V gene are KGHSH and LQKENI. The CDR3 consists of 14 residues. CDR3 sequence: CASSPNDRRYGYTF. The DNA of the CDR3 is TGTGCCAGCTCCCCAAATGACAGACGCTATGGCTACACCTTC.

The V call is TRBV15, the J call TRBJ2-3; 9 nucleotides align to TRBD2. The V gene end was trimmed by 3 bases and the J gene end by 0 bases; junction bases not matched to a gene: 13. In germline, CDR1 is LNHNV, CDR2 YYDKDF (reference sequence). This CDR3 is built from 19 residues. The CDR3 is CATSSPRASGTSSTDTQYF. CDR3 DNA: TGTGCCACCAGCAGCCCCAGAGCTAGCGGGACATCTAGCACAGATACGCAGTATTTT.

The sample holds a few counts of this clone. The V call is TRBV14, the J call TRBJ2-3; 8 bases are a match to TRBD1. CDR3 length: 14 amino acids. Germline V gives CDR1 SGHDN, CDR2 FVKESK. Unmatched junction bases numbered 3, after V lost 4 bases and J lost 3 bases. The CDR3 reads CASSLGQETDTQYF. As DNA, the CDR3 is TGTGCCAGCAGCCTGGGACAGGAAACAGATACGCAGTATTTT.

This clone was seen once. V and J are TRBV5-1 and TRBJ2-1; 12 bases fit TRBD2. CDR1 is SGHRS and CDR2 is YFSETQ in the germline V gene. The CDR3 is 18 residues long. Unmatched junction bases numbered 6, after V lost 2 bases and J lost 0 bases. The CDR3 region is CASSFPTSGSLSYNEQFF. In DNA form, the CDR3 reads TGCGCCAGCAGCTTCCCGACTAGCGGGAGTCTCTCCTACAATGAGCAGTTCTTC.

The sample holds a few counts of this clone. The chain recombines TRBV29-1 with TRBJ2-7, with D maybe TRBD2 (6 bases). Germline CDR1 and CDR2: SQVTM and ANQGSEA. V gave up 6 bases and J gave up 5 bases, with 20 bases separating them. CDR3 length equals 14 residues. The CDR3 loop is CSVGTSAGWDEQYF. For the CDR3, the DNA is TGCAGCGTCGGGACTTCCGCGGGGTGGGACGAGCAGTACTTC.

V gene TRBV4-2 combines with J gene TRBJ2-1, with 10 bases matching TRBD2. The CDR3 runs 18 residues. CDR1 LGHNA and CDR2 YNFKEQ come from the germline V gene. The V segment lost 0 bases and the J segment 2 bases; nucleotides outside the gene matches: 7. The CDR3: CASSQESTSGATYNEQFF. The CDR3 bases are TGTGCCAGCAGCCAAGAAAGCACTAGCGGGGCTACCTACAATGAGCAGTTCTTC.

The chain recombines TRBV7-2 with TRBJ2-1; D uncertain. Trimming stripped 3 bases from V and 9 bases from J, with 15 bases between. Germline V gene data show CDR1 as SGHTA and CDR2 as FQGNSA. This CDR3 region has 14 residues. The CDR3 region has the DNA TGTGCCAGCAGCTTGGATCGGCGGCAGCGTGAGCAGTTCTTC. Encoded protein: CASSLDRRQREQFF.

The chain recombines TRBV6-4 with TRBJ2-7; a possible D gene is TRBD1 (6 bases). The V gene's germline CDR1 is MRHNA and CDR2 SNTAGT. Trimming removed 7 bases from V and 5 bases from J, with 15 bases in between. The CDR3 totals 13 residues. CDR3 sequence reads: CASNKTGLDEQYF. The CDR3 bases are TGTGCCAGCAATAAAACAGGGCTAGACGAGCAGTACTTC.

The CDR3, as DNA: TGCAGTGCTAGTGCTTGGCGGCAGAGCTCCTACAATGAGCAGTTCTTC. Its protein product is CSASAWRQSSYNEQFF. The chain links TRBV20-1 to TRBJ2-1; unclear D gene. The V gene's germline CDR1 is DFQATT and CDR2 SNEGSKA (reference sequence). CDR3 length: 16 residues. With 3 bases removed from V and 0 bases from J, the gap between germline ends came to 15 bases.

V and J are TRBV4-2 and TRBJ1-2, with D perhaps TRBD1 (5 bases). CDR1 is LGHNA and CDR2 is YNFKEQ in the germline V gene. Deletions cut 0 bases from V and 8 bases from J, with 13 bases between. The CDR3 is 14 amino acids. This CDR3 is CASSQEGQVGGYTF. CDR3 DNA: TGTGCCAGCAGCCAAGAGGGGCAGGTCGGGGGCTACACCTTC.

The CDR3 nucleotides read TGTGCCAGCTGCCTTAGCGGGGGGGCCAAAGATACGCAGTATTTT. Protein sequence: CASCLSGGAKDTQYF. The V and J genes are TRBV27 and TRBJ2-3; 11 bases agree with TRBD2. V trimming: 8 bases; J trimming: 5 bases; junction bases outside the gene matches: 9. The germline CDR1 and CDR2 sequences are MNHEY and SMNVEV (reference sequence). The CDR3 runs 15 residues.

The chain uses TRBV30 and TRBJ2-1, with 7 nucleotides matching TRBD2. V shed 5 bases and J 1 base; nucleotides not matched to a gene: 8. The germline V gene encodes CDR1 GTSNPN and CDR2 SVGIG (reference sequence). CDR3 length equals 15 residues. The CDR3 nucleotides read TGTGCCTGGGCAAGGGAGGGCCTTTCCTACAATGAGCAGTTCTTC. Translated: CAWAREGLSYNEQFF.

This chain connects TRBV3-1 (or the pseudogene TRBV3-2) to TRBJ2-1, with 12 bases matching TRBD2. The CDR3 is 16 residues long. Germline-derived CDR1 and CDR2 are LGHDT and YNNKEL (reference sequence). V lost 0 bases to trimming and J lost 7 bases; unmatched junction nucleotides: 4. As DNA, the CDR3 is TGTGCCAGCAGCCAAGAGGAGACTAGCGGGGGTAATGAGCAGTTCTTC. Amino acids: CASSQEETSGGNEQFF.

The CDR3 region has the DNA TGTGCCTGGAGTATCGAGGGCCGGGGCTATAATTCACCCCTCCACTTT. It specifies CAWSIEGRGYNSPLHF. The rearrangement joins TRBV30 to TRBJ1-6; D not certain. V was pared by 2 bases and J by 3 bases, with 14 bases between. This CDR3 is built from 16 residues. Germline V CDR1 and CDR2: GTSNPN, SVGIG (reference sequence).

J is TRBJ1-6 and V is TRBV11-2, with D possibly being TRBD1 (5 bases). The V gene's germline CDR1 is SGHAT and CDR2 FQNNGV. The CDR3 spans 15 residues. Trimming stripped 4 bases from V and 10 bases from J, with 17 bases between. The CDR3 sequence is CASSSLWGDGSPLHF. CDR3 bases: TGTGCCAGCAGCTCCCTCTGGGGGGATGGATCACCCCTCCACTTT.

The chain couples TRBV2 to TRBJ2-1, with 12 bases fitting TRBD2. The ends lost 7 bases at V and 0 bases at J; junction bases unmatched: 13. There are 19 residues in the CDR3. Germline assignment: CDR1 SNHLY and CDR2 FYNNEI. As DNA, the CDR3 is TGTGCCAGCATTTTTTTGGGGCTAGCGGGGGGGAGCTCCTACAATGAGCAGTTCTTC. Translated, it gives CASIFLGLAGGSSYNEQFF.

The gene calls are TRBV21-1 and TRBJ1-2; TRBD1, as called in the table, went unchecked against the DNA. TRBV21-1 is flagged as a pseudogene. The CDR3 length is 17 residues. The CDR3 coding sequence is TGTGCCAGCAGCAAAGCCCGGACAGTAAGTTTTAACTATGGCTACACCTTC. Protein: CASSKARTVSFNYGYTF.

The chain couples TRBV2 to TRBJ1-2; possible D gene TRBD1, 5 bases. The CDR3 is 13 amino acids. The V end lost 4 bases, the J end lost 4 bases, and 10 bases lay between the germline ends. CDR1 and CDR2 (germline): SNHLY, FYNNEI. DNA for the CDR3: TGTGCCAGCAGTGTCCGACAGAGCTATGGCTACACCTTC. Residues: CASSVRQSYGYTF.

This clone was seen a handful of times. The V gene is TRBV29-1, the J gene TRBJ2-1; 10 nucleotides agree with TRBD1. Germline CDR1 SQVTM, CDR2 ANQGSEA. J lost 7 bases, V lost 4 bases, and 7 bases had no gene match. The CDR3 is 14 amino acids. CDR3 sequence: CSVAGTGALNEQFF. CDR3 DNA: TGCAGCGTTGCCGGGACAGGGGCCCTAAATGAGCAGTTCTTC.

The rearrangement uses TRBV6-1 and TRBJ1-3, with D perhaps TRBD1 (5 bases). CDR3 length: 16 residues. V lost 2 bases and J lost 0, with 11 bases in between. CDR1 is MNHNS, CDR2 SASEGT, per germline. The CDR3 DNA is TGTGCCAGCAGTGAAATGGGCGGGGGCTCTGGAAACACCATATATTTT. Protein product: CASSEMGGGSGNTIYF.

This rearrangement joins TRBV9 to TRBJ2-7; unclear D gene. Germline V gene data show CDR1 as SGDLS and CDR2 as YYNGEE. The V gene lost 1 base and the J gene lost 3 bases, with 14 bases spanning the gap. The CDR3 totals 15 residues. CDR3 sequence: CASSVSTGSFYEQYF. CDR3 sequence (DNA): TGTGCCAGCAGCGTAAGTACGGGTTCTTTCTACGAGCAGTACTTC.

The rearrangement joins TRBV6-5 to TRBJ1-2; no reliable D call. The CDR3 is 14 amino acids. Trimming removed 4 bases from V and 8 bases from J, with 17 bases in between. CDR1 and CDR2 (germline): MNHEY, SVGAGI. The CDR3 DNA reads as TGTGCCAGCAGTTCCGCGGGTCAACTGGGAGGCTACACCTTC. This sequence encodes CASSSAGQLGGYTF.

The chain has TRBV9 and TRBJ2-5, with unresolved D. This CDR3 comprises 12 residues. Germline lookup yields CDR1 SGDLS and CDR2 YYNGEE. The V and J ends lost 3 bases and 4 bases respectively, with 7 bases between them. CDR3 loop: CASSAPRETQYF. Written as DNA, the CDR3 is TGTGCCAGCAGCGCCCCTCGAGAGACCCAGTACTTC.

The chain combines TRBV27 with TRBJ1-5; the D is unclear. Trimming left V 6 bases short and J 2 bases short, with 8 bases between. This CDR3 has 13 amino acids. In germline, CDR1 is MNHEY, CDR2 SMNVEV (reference sequence). CDR3: CASRLGRNQPQHF. The CDR3, as DNA: TGTGCCAGCAGACTAGGACGCAATCAGCCCCAGCATTTT.